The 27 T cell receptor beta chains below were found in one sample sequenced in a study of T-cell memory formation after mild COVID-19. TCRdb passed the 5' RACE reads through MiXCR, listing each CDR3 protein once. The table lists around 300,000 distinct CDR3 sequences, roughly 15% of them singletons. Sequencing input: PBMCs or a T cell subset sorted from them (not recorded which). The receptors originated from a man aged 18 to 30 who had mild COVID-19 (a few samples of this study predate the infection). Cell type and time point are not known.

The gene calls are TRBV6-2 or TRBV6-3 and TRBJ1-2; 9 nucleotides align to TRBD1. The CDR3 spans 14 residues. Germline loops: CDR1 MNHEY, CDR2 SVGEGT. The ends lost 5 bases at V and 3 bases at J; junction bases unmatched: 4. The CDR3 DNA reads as TGTGCCAGCAGTCGGGACAGGGCGTACTATGGCTACACCTTC. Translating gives CASSRDRAYYGYTF.

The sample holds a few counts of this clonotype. The CDR3 DNA is TGTGCCAGCGGGGGTCAGGGGGCAGGAGATACGCAGTATTTT. Residues: CASGGQGAGDTQYF. This chain joins TRBV18 and TRBJ2-3; 8 bases fit TRBD1. V was pared by 8 bases and J by 5 bases, with 9 bases of the junction left unmatched. Germline V gene lookup returns CDR1 KGHSH and CDR2 LQKENI. There are 14 residues in the CDR3.

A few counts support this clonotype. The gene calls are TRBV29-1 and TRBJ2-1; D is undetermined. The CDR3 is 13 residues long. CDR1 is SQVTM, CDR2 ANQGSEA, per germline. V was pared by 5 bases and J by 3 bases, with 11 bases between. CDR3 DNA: TGCAGCGTTCGGCGAGTTAACTACAATGAGCAGTTCTTC. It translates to CSVRRVNYNEQFF.

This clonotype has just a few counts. The CDR3 is CASSLQMTSGATDTQYF. The CDR3 nucleotides read TGTGCCAGCAGCTTACAGATGACTAGCGGGGCCACAGATACGCAGTATTTT. The V and J genes are TRBV9 and TRBJ2-3, with TRBD2 matching 11 bases. The V segment lost 4 bases and the J segment 2 bases; nucleotides outside the gene matches: 9. CDR3 size: 17 residues. Germline V lookup: CDR1 SGDLS, CDR2 YYNGEE.

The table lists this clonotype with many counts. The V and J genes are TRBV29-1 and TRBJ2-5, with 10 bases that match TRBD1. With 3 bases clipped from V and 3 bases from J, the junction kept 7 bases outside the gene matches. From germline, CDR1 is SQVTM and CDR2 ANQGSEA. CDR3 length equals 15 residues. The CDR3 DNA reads TGCAGCGTTGAGCCTGAAGGGACAGGGGAAGAGACCCAGTACTTC. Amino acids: CSVEPEGTGEETQYF.

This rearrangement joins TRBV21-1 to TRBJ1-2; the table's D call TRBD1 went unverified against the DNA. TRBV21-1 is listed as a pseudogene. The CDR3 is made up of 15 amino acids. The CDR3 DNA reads TGTGCCAGCAGCAAATGGGGACAGGGGAAAAGTGGCTACACCTTC. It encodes CASSKWGQGKSGYTF.

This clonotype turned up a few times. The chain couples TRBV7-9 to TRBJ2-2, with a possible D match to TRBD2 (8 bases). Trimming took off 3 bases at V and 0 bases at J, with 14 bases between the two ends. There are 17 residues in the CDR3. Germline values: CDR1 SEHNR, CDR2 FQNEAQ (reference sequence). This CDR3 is CASSFKRGTANTGELFF. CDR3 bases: TGTGCCAGCAGCTTTAAGCGGGGGACAGCGAACACCGGGGAGCTGTTTTTT.

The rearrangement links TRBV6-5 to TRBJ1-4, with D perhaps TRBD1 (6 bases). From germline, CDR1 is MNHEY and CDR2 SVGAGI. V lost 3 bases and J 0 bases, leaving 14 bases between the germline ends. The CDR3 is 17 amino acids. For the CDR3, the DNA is TGTGCCAGCAGTTATCACAGGGTGGGAGCAACTAATGAAAAACTGTTTTTT. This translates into CASSYHRVGATNEKLFF.

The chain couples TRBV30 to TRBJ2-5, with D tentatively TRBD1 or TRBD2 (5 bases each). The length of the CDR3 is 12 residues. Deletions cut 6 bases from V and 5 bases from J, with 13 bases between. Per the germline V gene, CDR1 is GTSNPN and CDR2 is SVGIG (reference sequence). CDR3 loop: CACNWGGETQYF. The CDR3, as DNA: TGTGCCTGTAATTGGGGCGGGGAGACCCAGTACTTC.

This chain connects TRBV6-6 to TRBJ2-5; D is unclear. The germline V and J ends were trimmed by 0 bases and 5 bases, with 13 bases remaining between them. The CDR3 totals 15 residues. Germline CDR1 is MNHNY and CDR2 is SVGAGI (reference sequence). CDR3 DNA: TGTGCCAGCAGTTACTCGGCCCCAGAGGTTGAGACCCAGTACTTC. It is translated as CASSYSAPEVETQYF.

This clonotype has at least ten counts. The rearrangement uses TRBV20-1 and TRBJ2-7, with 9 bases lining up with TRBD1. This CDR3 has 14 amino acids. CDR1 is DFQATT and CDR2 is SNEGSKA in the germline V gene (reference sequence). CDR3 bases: TGCAGCGTTATGCGACAGGGGGTCTCCTACGAGCAGTACTTC. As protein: CSVMRQGVSYEQYF.

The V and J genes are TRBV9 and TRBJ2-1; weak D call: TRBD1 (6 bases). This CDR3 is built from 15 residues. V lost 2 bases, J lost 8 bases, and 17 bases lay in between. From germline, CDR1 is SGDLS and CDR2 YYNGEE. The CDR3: CASSVPTGNQDEQFF. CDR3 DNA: TGTGCCAGCAGCGTCCCCACAGGGAATCAGGATGAGCAGTTCTTC.

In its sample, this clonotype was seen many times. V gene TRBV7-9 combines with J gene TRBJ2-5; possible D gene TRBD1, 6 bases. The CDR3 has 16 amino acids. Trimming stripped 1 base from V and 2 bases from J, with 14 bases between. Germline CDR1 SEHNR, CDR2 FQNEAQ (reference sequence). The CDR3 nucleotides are TGTGCCAGCAGCTTAGTGGCCAAAACAGGGCAAGAGACCCAGTACTTC. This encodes CASSLVAKTGQETQYF.

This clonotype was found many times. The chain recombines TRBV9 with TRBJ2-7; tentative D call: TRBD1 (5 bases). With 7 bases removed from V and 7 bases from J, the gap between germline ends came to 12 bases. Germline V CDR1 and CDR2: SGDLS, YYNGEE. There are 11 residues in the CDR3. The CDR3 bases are TGTGCCAGCGGAAGGGGTTATGAGCAGTACTTC. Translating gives CASGRGYEQYF.

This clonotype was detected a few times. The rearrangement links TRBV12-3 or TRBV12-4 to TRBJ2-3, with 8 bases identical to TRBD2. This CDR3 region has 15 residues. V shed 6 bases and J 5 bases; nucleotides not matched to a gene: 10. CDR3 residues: CASSSSGGLGDTQYF. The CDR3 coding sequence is TGTGCCAGCAGCTCGAGCGGGGGCCTGGGAGATACGCAGTATTTT.

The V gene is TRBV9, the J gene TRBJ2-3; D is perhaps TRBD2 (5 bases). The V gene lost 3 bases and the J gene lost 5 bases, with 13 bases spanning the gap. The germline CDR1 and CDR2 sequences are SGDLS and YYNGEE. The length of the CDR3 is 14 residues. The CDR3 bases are TGTGCCAGCAGCGGGACTCTCCCCGGAGATACGCAGTATTTT. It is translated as CASSGTLPGDTQYF.

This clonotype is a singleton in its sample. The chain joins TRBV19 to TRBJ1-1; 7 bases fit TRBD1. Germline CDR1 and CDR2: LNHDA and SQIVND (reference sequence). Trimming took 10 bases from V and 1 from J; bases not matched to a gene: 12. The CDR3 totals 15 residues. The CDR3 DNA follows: TGTGCCACCGAGTTTACCGGGACAGCGAACACTGAAGCTTTCTTT. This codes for CATEFTGTANTEAFF.

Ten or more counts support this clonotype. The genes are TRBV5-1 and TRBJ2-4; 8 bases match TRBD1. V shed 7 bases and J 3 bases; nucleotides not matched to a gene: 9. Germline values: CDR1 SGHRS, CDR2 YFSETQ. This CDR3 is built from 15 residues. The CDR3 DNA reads TGCGCCAGCCGCCCCGGACAGGGTGACAAAAACATTCAGTACTTC. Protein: CASRPGQGDKNIQYF.

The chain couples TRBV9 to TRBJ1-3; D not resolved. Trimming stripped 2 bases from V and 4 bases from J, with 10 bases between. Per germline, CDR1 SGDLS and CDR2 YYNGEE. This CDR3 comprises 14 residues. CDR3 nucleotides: TGTGCCAGCAGCGTTAGAGGGAACGGAAACACCATATATTTT. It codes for CASSVRGNGNTIYF.

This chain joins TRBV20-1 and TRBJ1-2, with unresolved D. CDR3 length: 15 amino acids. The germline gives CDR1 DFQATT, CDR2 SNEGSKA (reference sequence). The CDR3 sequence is CSTPFPEATNYGYTF. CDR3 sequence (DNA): TGCAGCACCCCTTTCCCCGAGGCCACTAACTATGGCTACACCTTC.

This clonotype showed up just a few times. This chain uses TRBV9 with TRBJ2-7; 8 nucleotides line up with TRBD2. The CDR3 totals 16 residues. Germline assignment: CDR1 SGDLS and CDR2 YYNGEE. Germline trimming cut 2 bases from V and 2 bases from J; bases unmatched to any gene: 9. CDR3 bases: TGTGCCAGCAGCGTCCCTTGGCGGGGGGACACCTACGAGCAGTACGTC. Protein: CASSVPWRGDTYEQYV.

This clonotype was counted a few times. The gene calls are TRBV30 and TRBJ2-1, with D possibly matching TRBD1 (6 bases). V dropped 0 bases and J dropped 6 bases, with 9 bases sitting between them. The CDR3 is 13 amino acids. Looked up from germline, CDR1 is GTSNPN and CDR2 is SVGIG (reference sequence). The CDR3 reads CAWSVQGINEQFF. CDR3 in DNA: TGTGCCTGGAGTGTACAGGGTATCAATGAGCAGTTCTTC.

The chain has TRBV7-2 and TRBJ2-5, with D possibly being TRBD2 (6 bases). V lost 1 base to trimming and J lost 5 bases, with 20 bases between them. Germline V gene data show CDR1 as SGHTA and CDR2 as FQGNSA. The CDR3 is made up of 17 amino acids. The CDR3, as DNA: TGTGCCAGCAGCTTAGTTATCCGGGACTTGAGGTGGGAGACCCAGTACTTC. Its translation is CASSLVIRDLRWETQYF.

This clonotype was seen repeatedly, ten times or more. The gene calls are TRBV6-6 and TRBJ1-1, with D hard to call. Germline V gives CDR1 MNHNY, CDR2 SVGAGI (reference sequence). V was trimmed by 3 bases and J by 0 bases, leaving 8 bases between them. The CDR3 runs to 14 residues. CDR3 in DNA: TGTGCCAGCAGTTATGGTGCAGTGAACACTGAAGCTTTCTTT. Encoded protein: CASSYGAVNTEAFF.

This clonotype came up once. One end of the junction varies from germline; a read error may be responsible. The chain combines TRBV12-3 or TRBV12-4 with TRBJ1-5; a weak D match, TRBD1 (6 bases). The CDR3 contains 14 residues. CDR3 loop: CASSPAGEHQPKHF. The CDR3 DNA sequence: TGTGCCAGCAGCCCAGCAGGGGAGCATCAGCCCAAGCATTTT.

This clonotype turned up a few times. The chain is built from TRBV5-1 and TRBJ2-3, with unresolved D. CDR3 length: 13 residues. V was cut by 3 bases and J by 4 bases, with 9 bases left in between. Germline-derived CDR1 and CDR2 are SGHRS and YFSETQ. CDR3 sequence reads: CASSSPPADTQYF. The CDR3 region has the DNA TGCGCCAGCAGCTCCCCCCCGGCAGATACGCAGTATTTT.

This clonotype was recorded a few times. CDR3 nucleotides: TGTGCCAGCAGCTTAACCGAAACAACTAATGAAAAACTGTTTTTT. Translating gives CASSLTETTNEKLFF. The chain joins TRBV7-9 to TRBJ1-4; no reliable D call. Germline CDR1 and CDR2: SEHNR and FQNEAQ (reference sequence). V lost 2 bases, J lost 0 bases, and 7 bases lay in between. CDR3 length equals 15 residues.